The present T cell receptor (beta chain) was sequenced within a study of T-cell reconstitution after alpha-beta-depleted transplantation in children. Unique molecular identifiers were incorporated during preparation of the TCRbeta library. TCRdb re-analysed the PCR reads in MiXCR, keeping a single row per CDR3 protein. This table holds about 400,000 distinct CDR3 sequences, less than 15% found once. The sequences come from PBMCs, collected from the stem cell graft. This receptor was identified in a human donor who donated a stem cell graft to a child with Fanconi anemia.

The CDR3 sequence is CAIRPEAGQSNYGYTF. For the CDR3, the DNA is TGTGCCATCCGCCCCGAGGCGGGACAGTCAAACTATGGCTACACCTTC. V and J are TRBV10-3 and TRBJ1-2, with 7 positions matching TRBD1. Germline-derived CDR1 and CDR2 are ENHRY and SYGVKD. V lost 8 bases to trimming and J lost 2 bases; unmatched junction nucleotides: 14. The CDR3 loop spans 16 amino acids.